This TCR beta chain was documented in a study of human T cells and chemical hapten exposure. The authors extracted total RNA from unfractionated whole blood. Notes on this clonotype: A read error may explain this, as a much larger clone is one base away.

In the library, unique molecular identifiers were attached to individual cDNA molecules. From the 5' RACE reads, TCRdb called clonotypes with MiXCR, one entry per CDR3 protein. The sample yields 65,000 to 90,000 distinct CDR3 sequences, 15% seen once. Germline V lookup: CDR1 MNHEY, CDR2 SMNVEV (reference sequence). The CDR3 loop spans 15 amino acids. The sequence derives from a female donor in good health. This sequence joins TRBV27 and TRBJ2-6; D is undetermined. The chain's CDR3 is CANSPRKAGANVLTF. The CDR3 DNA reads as TGTGCCAACAGTCCGAGGAAGGCTGGGGCCAACGTCCTGACTTTC.